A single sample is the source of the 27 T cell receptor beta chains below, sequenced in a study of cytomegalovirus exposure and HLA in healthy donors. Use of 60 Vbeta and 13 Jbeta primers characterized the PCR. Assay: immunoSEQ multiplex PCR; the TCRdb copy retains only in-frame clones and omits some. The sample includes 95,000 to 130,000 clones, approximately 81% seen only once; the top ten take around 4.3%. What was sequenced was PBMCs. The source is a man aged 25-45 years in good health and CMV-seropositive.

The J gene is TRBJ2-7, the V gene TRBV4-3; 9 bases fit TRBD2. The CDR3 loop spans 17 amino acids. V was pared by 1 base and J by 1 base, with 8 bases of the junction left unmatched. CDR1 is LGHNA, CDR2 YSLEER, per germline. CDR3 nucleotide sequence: TGCGCCAGCAGCCAAGGTTTTAGCGGGAGTCTGTCCTACGAGCAGTACTTC. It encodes CASSQGFSGSLSYEQYF.

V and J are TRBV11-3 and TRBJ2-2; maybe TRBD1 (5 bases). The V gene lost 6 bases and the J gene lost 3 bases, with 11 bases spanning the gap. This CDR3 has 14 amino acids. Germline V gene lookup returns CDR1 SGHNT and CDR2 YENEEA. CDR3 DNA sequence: TGTGCCAGCAGTCTGGGGCGGTACACCGGGGAGCTGTTTTTT. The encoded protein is CASSLGRYTGELFF.

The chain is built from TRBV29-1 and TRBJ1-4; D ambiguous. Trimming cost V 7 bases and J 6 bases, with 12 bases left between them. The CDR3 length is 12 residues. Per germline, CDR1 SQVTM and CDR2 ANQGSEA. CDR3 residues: CSAFQGDEKLFF. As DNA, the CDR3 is TGCAGCGCATTCCAAGGAGATGAAAAACTGTTTTTT.

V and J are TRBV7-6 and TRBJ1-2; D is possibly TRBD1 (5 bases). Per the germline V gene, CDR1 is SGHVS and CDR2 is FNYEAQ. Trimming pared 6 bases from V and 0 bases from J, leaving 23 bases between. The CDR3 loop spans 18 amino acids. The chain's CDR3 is CASSQTGIPRKANYGYTF. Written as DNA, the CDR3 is TGTGCCAGCAGTCAAACAGGTATTCCTCGGAAAGCTAACTATGGCTACACCTTC. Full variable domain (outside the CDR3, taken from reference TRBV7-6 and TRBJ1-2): GAGVSQSPRYKVTKRGQDVALRCDPISGHVSLYWYRQALGQGPEFLTYFNYEAQQDKSGLPNDRFSAERPEGSISTLTIQRTEQRDSAMYRCASSQTGIPRKANYGYTFGSGTRLTVV.

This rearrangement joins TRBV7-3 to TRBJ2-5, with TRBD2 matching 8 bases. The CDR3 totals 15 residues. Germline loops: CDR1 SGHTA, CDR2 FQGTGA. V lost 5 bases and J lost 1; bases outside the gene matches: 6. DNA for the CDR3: TGTGCCAGCAGCCTGGGACTAGGTATCCAAGAGACCCAGTACTTC. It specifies CASSLGLGIQETQYF.

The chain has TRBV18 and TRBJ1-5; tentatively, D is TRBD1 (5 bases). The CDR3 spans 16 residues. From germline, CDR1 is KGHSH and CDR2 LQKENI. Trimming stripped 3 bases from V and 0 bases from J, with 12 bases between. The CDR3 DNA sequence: TGTGCCAGCTCACCGGGGGGGACTAATAGCAATCAGCCCCAGCATTTT. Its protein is CASSPGGTNSNQPQHF.

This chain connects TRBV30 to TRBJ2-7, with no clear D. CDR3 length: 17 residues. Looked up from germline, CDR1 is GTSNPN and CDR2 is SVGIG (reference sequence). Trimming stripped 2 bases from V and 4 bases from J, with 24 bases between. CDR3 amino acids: CAWSSPSFRPVGYEQYF. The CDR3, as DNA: TGTGCCTGGAGTTCACCCTCTTTCCGCCCAGTTGGTTACGAGCAGTACTTC.

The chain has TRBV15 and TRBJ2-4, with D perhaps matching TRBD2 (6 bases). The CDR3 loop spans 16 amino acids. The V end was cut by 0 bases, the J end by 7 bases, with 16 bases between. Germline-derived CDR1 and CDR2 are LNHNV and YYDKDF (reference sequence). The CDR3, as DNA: TGTGCCACCAGCAGAGATCTGGGGGGAGGATGGAACATTCAGTACTTC. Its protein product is CATSRDLGGGWNIQYF.

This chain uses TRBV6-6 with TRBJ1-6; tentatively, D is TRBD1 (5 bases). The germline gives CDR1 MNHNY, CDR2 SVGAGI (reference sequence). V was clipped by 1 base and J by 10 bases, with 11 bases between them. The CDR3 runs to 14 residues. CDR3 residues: CASSYWEGVSPLHF. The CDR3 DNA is TGTGCCAGCAGTTACTGGGAAGGGGTCTCACCCCTCCACTTT.

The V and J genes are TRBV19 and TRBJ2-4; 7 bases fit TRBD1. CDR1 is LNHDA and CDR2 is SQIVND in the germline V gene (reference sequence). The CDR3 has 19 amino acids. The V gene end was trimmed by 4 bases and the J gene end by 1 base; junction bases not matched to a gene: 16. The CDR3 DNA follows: TGTGCCAGTAGTAGGGCCCCCCTAGTAGGGGGCATCGCCAAAAACATTCAGTACTTC. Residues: CASSRAPLVGGIAKNIQYF.

The CDR3 is CASSSRGGGEKLFF. Written as DNA, the CDR3 is TGCGCCAGCAGCTCTCGGGGGGGCGGGGAAAAACTGTTTTTT. J is TRBJ1-4 and V is TRBV5-1, with D possibly matching TRBD1 (6 bases). The CDR3 consists of 14 residues. CDR1 and CDR2 from the germline V gene are SGHRS and YFSETQ. The V end was cut by 3 bases, the J end by 8 bases, with 14 bases between.

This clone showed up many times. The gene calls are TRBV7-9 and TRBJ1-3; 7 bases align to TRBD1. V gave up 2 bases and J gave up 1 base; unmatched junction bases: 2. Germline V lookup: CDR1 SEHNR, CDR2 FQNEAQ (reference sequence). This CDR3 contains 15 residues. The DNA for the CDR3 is TGTGCCAGCAGCTTAAGACAGGGATCTGGAAACACCATATATTTT. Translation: CASSLRQGSGNTIYF.

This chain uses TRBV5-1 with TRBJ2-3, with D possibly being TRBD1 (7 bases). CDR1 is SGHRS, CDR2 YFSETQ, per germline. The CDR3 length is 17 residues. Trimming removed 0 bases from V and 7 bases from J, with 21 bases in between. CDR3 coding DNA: TGCGCCAGCAGCTTGGATGGAGGGACAGAGTATTCCAATACGCAGTATTTT. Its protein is CASSLDGGTEYSNTQYF.

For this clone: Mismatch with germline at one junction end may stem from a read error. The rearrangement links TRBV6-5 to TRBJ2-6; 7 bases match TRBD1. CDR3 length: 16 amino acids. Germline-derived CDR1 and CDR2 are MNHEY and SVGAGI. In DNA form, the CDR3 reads TGTGCCAGCAGTTTGGCCACAGGGGTAGGGGCCAACGGCCTGACTTTC. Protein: CASSLATGVGANGLTF.

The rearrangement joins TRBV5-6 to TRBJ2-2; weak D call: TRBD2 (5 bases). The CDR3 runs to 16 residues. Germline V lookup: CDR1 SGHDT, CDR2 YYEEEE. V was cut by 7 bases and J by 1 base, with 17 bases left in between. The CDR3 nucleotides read TGTGCCAGCGGCCAAATTCCGGGAAGGAACACCGGGGAGCTGTTTTTT. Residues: CASGQIPGRNTGELFF.

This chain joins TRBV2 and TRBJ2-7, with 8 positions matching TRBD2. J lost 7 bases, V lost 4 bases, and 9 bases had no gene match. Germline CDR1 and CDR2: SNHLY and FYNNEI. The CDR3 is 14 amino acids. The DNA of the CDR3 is TGTGCCAGCAGTGTTTGGGAGGTAGCGGGGGAGCAGTACTTC. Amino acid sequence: CASSVWEVAGEQYF.

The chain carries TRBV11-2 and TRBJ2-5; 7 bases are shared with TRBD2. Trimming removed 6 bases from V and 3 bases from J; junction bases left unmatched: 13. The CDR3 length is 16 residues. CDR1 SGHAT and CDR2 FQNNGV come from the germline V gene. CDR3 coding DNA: TGTGCCAGCAGTTACTACCAGCGGGGAGGGGAAGAGACCCAGTACTTC. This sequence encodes CASSYYQRGGEETQYF.

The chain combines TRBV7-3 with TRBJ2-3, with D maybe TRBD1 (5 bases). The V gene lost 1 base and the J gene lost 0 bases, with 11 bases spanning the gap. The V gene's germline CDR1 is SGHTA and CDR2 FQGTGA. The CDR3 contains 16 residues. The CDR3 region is CASSLRGRASTDTQYF. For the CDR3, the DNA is TGTGCCAGCAGCTTAAGGGGCAGAGCTAGCACAGATACGCAGTATTTT.

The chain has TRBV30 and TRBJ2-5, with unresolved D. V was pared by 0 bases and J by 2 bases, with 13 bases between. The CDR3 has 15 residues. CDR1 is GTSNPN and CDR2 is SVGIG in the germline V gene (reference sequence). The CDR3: CAWSVPIAVQETQYF. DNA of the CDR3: TGTGCCTGGAGTGTTCCAATAGCTGTTCAAGAGACCCAGTACTTC.

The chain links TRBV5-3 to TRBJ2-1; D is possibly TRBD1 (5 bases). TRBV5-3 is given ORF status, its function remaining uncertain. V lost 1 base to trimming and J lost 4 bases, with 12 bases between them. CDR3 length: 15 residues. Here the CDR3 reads CARSLTPGHYNEQFF. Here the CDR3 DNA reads TGTGCCAGAAGCTTGACACCCGGACATTACAATGAGCAGTTCTTC.

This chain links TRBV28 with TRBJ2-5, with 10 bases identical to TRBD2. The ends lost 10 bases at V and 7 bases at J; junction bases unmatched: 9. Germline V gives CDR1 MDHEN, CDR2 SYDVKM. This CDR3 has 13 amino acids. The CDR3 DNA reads TGTGCCACCCTGGGACTAGCGAAAGGGACCCAGTACTTC. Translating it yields CATLGLAKGTQYF.

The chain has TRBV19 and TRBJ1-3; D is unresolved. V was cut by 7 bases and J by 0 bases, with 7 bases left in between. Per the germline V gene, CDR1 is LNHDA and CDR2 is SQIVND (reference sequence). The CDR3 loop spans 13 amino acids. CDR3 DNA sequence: TGTGCCAGTATTTCAGGCTCTGGAAACACCATATATTTT. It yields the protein CASISGSGNTIYF.

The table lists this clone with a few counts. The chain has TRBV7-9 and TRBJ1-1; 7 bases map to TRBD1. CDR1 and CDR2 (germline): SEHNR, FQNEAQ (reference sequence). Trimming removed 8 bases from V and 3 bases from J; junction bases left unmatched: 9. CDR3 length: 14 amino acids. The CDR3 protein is CASRETGIDTEAFF. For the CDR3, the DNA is TGTGCCAGCCGAGAGACAGGGATCGACACTGAAGCTTTCTTT.

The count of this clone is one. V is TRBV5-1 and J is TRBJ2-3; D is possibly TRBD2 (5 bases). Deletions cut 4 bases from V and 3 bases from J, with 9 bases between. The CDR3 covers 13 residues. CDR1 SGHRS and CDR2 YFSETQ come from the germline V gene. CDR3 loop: CASSTSPTDTQYF. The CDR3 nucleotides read TGCGCCAGCAGCACTAGTCCTACAGATACGCAGTATTTT.

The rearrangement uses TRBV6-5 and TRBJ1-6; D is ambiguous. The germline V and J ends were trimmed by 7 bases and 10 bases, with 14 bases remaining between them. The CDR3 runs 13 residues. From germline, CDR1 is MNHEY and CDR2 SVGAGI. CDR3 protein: CASKGGLRSPLHF. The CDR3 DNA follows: TGTGCCAGCAAAGGAGGGCTTCGCTCACCCCTCCACTTT.

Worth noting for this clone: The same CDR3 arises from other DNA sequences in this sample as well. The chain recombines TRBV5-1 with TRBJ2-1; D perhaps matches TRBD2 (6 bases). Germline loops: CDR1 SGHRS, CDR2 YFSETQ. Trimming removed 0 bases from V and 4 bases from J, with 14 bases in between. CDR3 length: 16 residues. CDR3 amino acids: CASSLAGLALYNEQFF. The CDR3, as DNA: TGCGCCAGCAGCTTGGCCGGGCTAGCGTTATACAATGAGCAGTTCTTC.

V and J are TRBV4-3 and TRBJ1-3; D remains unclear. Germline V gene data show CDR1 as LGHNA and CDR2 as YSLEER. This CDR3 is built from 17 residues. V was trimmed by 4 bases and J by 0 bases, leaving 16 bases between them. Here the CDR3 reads CASSLEPGRDSGNTIYF. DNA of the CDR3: TGCGCCAGCAGCCTTGAACCCGGACGGGACTCTGGAAACACCATATATTTT.